This T cell receptor (beta chain) was sequenced during a study of STAT5B mutations in CD4+ large granular lymphocyte leukemia. This clone was counted a few times. Its antigen is currently unknown. Broader study findings: Without HLA matching, higher CD4+ than CD8+ T-LGLL clonality could reflect small sample size.

The assay was run at survey level. Here immunoSEQ multiplex PCR was the method, and the copy in TCRdb shows in-frame clones only, minus some. The data show roughly 35,000 clones, with approximately 71% seen just once and 1.5% to 2% held by the top ten. The CDR3 consists of 14 residues. Germline CDR1 reads LNHDA; CDR2 reads SQIVND (reference sequence). Deletions cut 2 bases from V and 7 bases from J, with 12 bases between. This chain links TRBV19 with TRBJ1-5; D possibly corresponds to TRBD1 (6 bases). The TCR sequence derives from a human donor in good health. Sequences were obtained from CD4+ T cells from blood buffy coats. Here the CDR3 reads CASSISGALQPQHF. The CDR3 bases are TGTGCCAGTAGTATATCAGGGGCCCTACAGCCCCAGCATTTT.